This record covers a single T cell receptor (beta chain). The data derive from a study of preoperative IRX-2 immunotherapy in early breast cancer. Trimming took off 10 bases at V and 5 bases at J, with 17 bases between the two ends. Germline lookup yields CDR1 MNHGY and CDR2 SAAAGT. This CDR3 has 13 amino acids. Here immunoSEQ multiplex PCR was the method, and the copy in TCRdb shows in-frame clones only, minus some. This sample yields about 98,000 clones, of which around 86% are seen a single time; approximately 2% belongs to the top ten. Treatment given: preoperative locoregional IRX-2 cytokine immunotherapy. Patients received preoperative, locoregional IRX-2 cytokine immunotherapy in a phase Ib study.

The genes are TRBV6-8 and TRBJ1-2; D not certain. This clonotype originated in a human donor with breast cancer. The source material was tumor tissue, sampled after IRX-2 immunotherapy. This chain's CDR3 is CATRTSGFYGYTF. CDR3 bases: TGTGCCACCCGTACATCGGGATTTTATGGCTACACCTTC.